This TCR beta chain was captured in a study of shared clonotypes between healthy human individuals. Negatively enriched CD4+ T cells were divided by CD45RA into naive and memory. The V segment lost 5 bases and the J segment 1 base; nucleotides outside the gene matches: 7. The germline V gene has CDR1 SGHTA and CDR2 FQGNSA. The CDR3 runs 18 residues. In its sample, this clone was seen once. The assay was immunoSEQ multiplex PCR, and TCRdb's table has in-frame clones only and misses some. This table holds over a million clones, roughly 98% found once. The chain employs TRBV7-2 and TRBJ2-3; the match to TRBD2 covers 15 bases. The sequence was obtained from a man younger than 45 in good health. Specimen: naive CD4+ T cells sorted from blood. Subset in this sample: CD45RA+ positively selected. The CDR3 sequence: CASSPRGLAGGGTDTQYF. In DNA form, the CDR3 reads TGTGCCAGCAGCCCCCGAGGACTAGCGGGAGGGGGCACAGATACGCAGTATTTT.